One and the same sample provided the 23 T cell receptor beta chains below, sequenced in a study of OX40 agonist ivuxolimab in advanced cancers. Data came from immunoSEQ multiplex PCR; TCRdb stores just in-frame clones and leaves some out. The table records 90,000 to 100,000 clones, approximately 86% of them present only once. The input for sequencing was CD4+ or CD8+ T cells sorted from blood, taken in a trial of the OX40 agonist ivuxolimab. The receptors were sampled from an adult with an advanced solid tumor such as melanoma, head and neck, liver or kidney cancer.

The rearrangement joins TRBV28 to TRBJ2-5; D is perhaps TRBD1 (6 bases). The CDR3 covers 14 residues. Trimming cost V 6 bases and J 9 bases, with 20 bases left between them. Germline V gene data show CDR1 as MDHEN and CDR2 as SYDVKM. CDR3 sequence reads: CASSSLGQLVAQYF. CDR3 bases: TGTGCCAGCAGCTCCCTTGGACAGTTAGTGGCCCAGTACTTC.

The CDR3 nucleotides read TGTGCCAGCAGTGAAGGTAGCGGGAGTAGTTATTTT. It translates to CASSEGSGSSYF. The chain employs TRBV6-1 and TRBJ2-3; 9 nucleotides align to TRBD2. Germline trimming cut 1 base from V and 15 bases from J; bases unmatched to any gene: 5. This CDR3 region has 12 residues. Germline lookup yields CDR1 MNHNS and CDR2 SASEGT.

V and J are TRBV10-3 and TRBJ2-3, with unresolved D. The CDR3 spans 14 residues. Looked up from germline, CDR1 is ENHRY and CDR2 is SYGVKD. The V gene lost 2 bases and the J gene lost 5 bases, with 11 bases spanning the gap. CDR3 DNA sequence: TGTGCCATCAGTGAGCCAGCCTACCTAGATACGCAGTATTTT. Encoded protein: CAISEPAYLDTQYF.

The chain carries TRBV21-1 and TRBJ2-2; the listed D gene, TRBD2, was not tested against the DNA. TRBV21-1 is flagged as a pseudogene. This CDR3 contains 15 residues. CDR3 DNA sequence: TGTGCCAGCAGCAAAGCAGGGAGGAAGCCCGGGGAGCTGTTTTTT. Translating it yields CASSKAGRKPGELFF.

The chain recombines TRBV19 with TRBJ2-6; 10 nucleotides line up with TRBD2. Germline lookup yields CDR1 LNHDA and CDR2 SQIVND (reference sequence). The CDR3 is made up of 19 amino acids. J lost 0 bases, V lost 6 bases, and 11 bases had no gene match. CDR3 amino acids: CASRPLTSGNHSGANVLTF. The CDR3 DNA sequence: TGTGCCAGTAGGCCACTCACTAGCGGGAACCACTCTGGGGCCAACGTCCTGACTTTC.

The chain employs TRBV7-2 and TRBJ2-1; D is unresolved. The CDR3 extends over 12 amino acids. V was pared by 5 bases and J by 6 bases, with 8 bases between. Germline CDR1 SGHTA, CDR2 FQGNSA. CDR3 nucleotide sequence: TGTGCCAGCAGCCCTATTGGCAATGAGCAGTTCTTC. This encodes CASSPIGNEQFF. The full variable domain, completed using reference TRBV7-2 and TRBJ2-1, is GAGVSQSPSNKVTEKGKDVELRCDPISGHTALYWYRQSLGQGLEFLIYFQGNSAPDKSGLPSDRFSAERTGGSVSTLTIQRTQQEDSAVYLCASSPIGNEQFFGPGTRLTVL.

This clone was observed a single time. The rearrangement joins TRBV5-5 to TRBJ2-1; no clear D gene. V gave up 1 base and J gave up 1 base, with 6 bases separating them. The CDR3 has 14 residues. Germline CDR1 reads SGHKS; CDR2 reads YYEKEE (reference sequence). The CDR3 DNA reads as TGTGCCAGCAGCTTGTACGGATCCTACAATGAGCAGTTCTTC. It encodes CASSLYGSYNEQFF.

V gene TRBV28 combines with J gene TRBJ2-7; 7 bases are shared with TRBD2. The CDR3 consists of 14 residues. V was pared by 5 bases and J by 3 bases, with 7 bases of the junction left unmatched. Germline V CDR1 and CDR2: MDHEN, SYDVKM. The CDR3 is CASSTSSGNYEQYF. The CDR3 DNA reads TGTGCCAGCAGTACCTCTAGCGGCAACTACGAGCAGTACTTC.

The rearrangement uses TRBV7-9 and TRBJ2-1; D gene unclear. The CDR3 contains 11 residues. Germline V gene lookup returns CDR1 SEHNR and CDR2 FQNEAQ (reference sequence). The V end lost 5 bases, the J end lost 8 bases, and 7 bases lay between the germline ends. The CDR3 DNA sequence: TGTGCCAGCAGCCCAGAGTATGAGCAGTTCTTC. Its translation is CASSPEYEQFF.

The sample holds one count of this clone. This chain joins TRBV4-1 and TRBJ2-6, with unresolved D. In germline, CDR1 is MGHRA, CDR2 YSYEKL. This CDR3 comprises 17 residues. The germline V and J ends were trimmed by 2 bases and 0 bases, with 11 bases remaining between them. The CDR3 DNA sequence: TGCGCCAGCAGCCAACCGGCTGGGCTCTCTGGGGCCAACGTCCTGACTTTC. Protein: CASSQPAGLSGANVLTF.

The J gene is TRBJ1-1, the V gene TRBV28; 11 bases are shared with TRBD1. CDR3 length: 18 amino acids. V was pared by 2 bases and J by 6 bases, with 14 bases of the junction left unmatched. Germline V gene lookup returns CDR1 MDHEN and CDR2 SYDVKM. DNA of the CDR3: TGTGCCAGCAGTTTAAGAGGTCCGAGGGACAGGGGGTGGCCTGAAGCTTTCTTT. Protein: CASSLRGPRDRGWPEAFF.

This clone showed up just a few times. Other DNA sequences from this sample encode an identical CDR3 as well. J is TRBJ2-3 and V is TRBV5-6, with D unclear. Trimming removed 1 base from V and 3 bases from J, with 0 bases in between. The CDR3 extends over 11 amino acids. Looked up from germline, CDR1 is SGHDT and CDR2 is YYEEEE. DNA for the CDR3: TGTGCCAGCAGCTTGACAGATACGCAGTATTTT. This codes for CASSLTDTQYF.

J is TRBJ1-1 and V is TRBV30; D gene ambiguous. Trimming pared 0 bases from V and 1 base from J, leaving 6 bases between. The CDR3 is 13 residues long. Germline CDR1 is GTSNPN and CDR2 is SVGIG (reference sequence). CDR3 nucleotides: TGTGCCTGGAGTGTCGGCGGGAACACTGAAGCTTTCTTT. This codes for CAWSVGGNTEAFF. The whole variable domain, filled in from reference TRBV30 and TRBJ1-1, reads SQTIHQWPATLVQPVGSPLSLECTVEGTSNPNLYWYRQAAGRGLQLLFYSVGIGQISSEVPQNLSASRPQDRQFILSSKKLLLSDSGFYLCAWSVGGNTEAFFGQGTRLTVV.

The gene calls are TRBV2 and TRBJ2-1; 7 bases agree with TRBD2. Germline CDR1 reads SNHLY; CDR2 reads FYNNEI. V shed 4 bases and J 6 bases; nucleotides not matched to a gene: 9. This CDR3 is built from 15 residues. In DNA form, the CDR3 reads TGTGCCAGCAGTGCGCGGGAGCAGTGGAGCAATGAGCAGTTCTTC. Translating it yields CASSAREQWSNEQFF.

CDR3 DNA: TGTGCCAGCAGCAAAGGGCAGCTCCCCAATGAGCAGTTCTTC. It yields the protein CASSKGQLPNEQFF. This sequence joins TRBV21-1 and TRBJ2-1. TRBV21-1 corresponds to a pseudogene. The CDR3 covers 14 residues.

The chain employs TRBV27 and TRBJ1-1; D remains ambiguous. CDR3 length equals 13 residues. The V end lost 3 bases, the J end lost 4 bases, and 9 bases lay between the germline ends. CDR1 is MNHEY, CDR2 SMNVEV, per germline (reference sequence). CDR3: CASSFYRSTEAFF. CDR3 sequence (DNA): TGTGCCAGCAGTTTCTATCGGAGCACTGAAGCTTTCTTT.

The genes are TRBV5-4 and TRBJ1-4; 8 bases map to TRBD1. The CDR3 sequence is 16 residues long. CDR1 and CDR2 (germline): SGHNT, YYREEE (reference sequence). The ends lost 1 base at V and 8 bases at J; junction bases unmatched: 10. The DNA of the CDR3 is TGTGCCAGCAGCTTGAGAGTCAACGACAGGGGAGAAAAACTGTTTTTT. Its protein product is CASSLRVNDRGEKLFF.

This chain connects TRBV28 to TRBJ2-7; TRBD1 agrees at 10 bases. Germline lookup yields CDR1 MDHEN and CDR2 SYDVKM. Losses at the gene ends were 5 bases for V and 4 bases for J; bases not matched to a gene: 11. The CDR3 has 16 amino acids. The CDR3 sequence is CASSAPGQGQLYEQYF. DNA for the CDR3: TGTGCCAGCAGTGCTCCGGGACAGGGGCAACTATACGAGCAGTACTTC. Based on the CDR3 plus reference TRBV28 and TRBJ2-7, the full variable domain is DVKVTQSSRYLVKRTGEKVFLECVQDMDHENMFWYRQDPGLGLRLIYFSYDVKMKEKGDIPEGYSVSREKKERFSLILESASTNQTSMYLCASSAPGQGQLYEQYFGPGTRLTVT.

In the case of this clone: Its ends do not fully match the called genes, so a read error is possible. This chain links TRBV7-7 with TRBJ2-1, with TRBD1 identical over 7 bases. CDR3 length: 18 amino acids. Germline values: CDR1 SSHAT, CDR2 FNYEAQ (reference sequence). CDR3 amino acids: CASSLGPAGTAYHNEQFF. For the CDR3, the DNA is TGTGCTAGCAGCTTAGGACCGGCCGGGACAGCATATCACAATGAGCAGTTCTTC. Using reference TRBV7-7 and TRBJ2-1 for the parts outside the CDR3, the full variable domain is GAGVSQSPRYKVTKRGQDVTLRCDPISSHATLYWYQQALGQGPEFLTYFNYEAQPDKSGLPSDRFSAERPEGSISTLTIQRTEQRDSAMYRCASSLGPAGTAYHNEQFFGPGTRLTVL.

This rearrangement joins TRBV5-4 to TRBJ1-2; 10 positions agree with TRBD1. V was pared by 5 bases and J by 4 bases, with 8 bases of the junction left unmatched. The CDR3 totals 15 residues. Germline V gene sequence: CDR1 SGHNT, CDR2 YYREEE (reference sequence). CDR3 sequence: CASSYRTGGIYGYTF. Here the CDR3 DNA reads TGTGCCAGCAGTTATAGGACAGGGGGAATCTATGGCTACACCTTC.

This chain links TRBV7-8 with TRBJ2-3; 10 positions agree with TRBD2. The V gene's germline CDR1 is SGHVS and CDR2 FQNEAQ. V lost 6 bases, J lost 2 bases, and 8 bases stayed unmatched. The CDR3 has 16 amino acids. The CDR3 is CASRGVAGGATDTQYF. DNA for the CDR3: TGTGCCAGCAGAGGGGTAGCGGGAGGCGCCACAGATACGCAGTATTTT.

This chain uses TRBV9 with TRBJ1-3; TRBD1 might be the D (6 bases). In germline, CDR1 is SGDLS, CDR2 YYNGEE. This CDR3 has 16 amino acids. V lost 2 bases and J 4 bases, leaving 16 bases between the germline ends. The CDR3 coding sequence is TGTGCCAGCAGCGTCGACCCAGGGGTTTACGGAAACACCATATATTTT. Protein: CASSVDPGVYGNTIYF.

This clone showed up just once. J is TRBJ2-1 and V is TRBV18; D may match TRBD1 or TRBD2 (5 bases each). V was pared by 2 bases and J by 6 bases, with 11 bases between. This CDR3 has 14 residues. Germline CDR1 KGHSH, CDR2 LQKENI. The CDR3: CASSPTSGGNEQFF. CDR3 sequence (DNA): TGTGCCAGCTCACCAACTAGTGGGGGCAATGAGCAGTTCTTC.